Each of the 16 T cell receptor beta chains below was sequenced from the same sample in a study of long-term antiretroviral therapy in people with HIV. Survey-level resolution applied to immunoSEQ assay v3.0. The table came from immunoSEQ multiplex PCR; TCRdb's copy has only in-frame clones and leaves some out. The sample yields fewer than 20,000 clones, 70% to 90% seen once. The source material was unsorted PBMCs, sampled 0.6 years after starting antiretroviral therapy. These receptor sequences come from a woman between 18 and 29 years old with HIV.

This chain uses TRBV14 with TRBJ2-1; D might be TRBD2 (5 bases). The germline V gene has CDR1 SGHDN and CDR2 FVKESK. The CDR3 runs 11 residues. The V end was cut by 8 bases, the J end by 9 bases, with 11 bases between. Here the CDR3 DNA reads TGTGCCAGCGGGGTTGGGAGTGAGCAGTTCTTC. Amino acid sequence: CASGVGSEQFF.

V usage is TRBV30 and J usage is TRBJ1-1, with D tentatively TRBD1 (5 bases). This CDR3 contains 13 residues. Germline V gives CDR1 GTSNPN, CDR2 SVGIG (reference sequence). V shed 1 base and J shed 3 bases, with 9 bases lying between them. The CDR3 region is CAWSAQGHTEAFF. In DNA, the CDR3 is TGTGCCTGGAGTGCTCAGGGACACACTGAAGCTTTCTTT. Supplemented by reference TRBV30 and TRBJ1-1, the full variable domain reads SQTIHQWPATLVQPVGSPLSLECTVEGTSNPNLYWYRQAAGRGLQLLFYSVGIGQISSEVPQNLSASRPQDRQFILSSKKLLLSDSGFYLCAWSAQGHTEAFFGQGTRLTVV.

The chain uses TRBV19 and TRBJ2-7, with 7 nucleotides matching TRBD1. The CDR3 extends over 14 amino acids. CDR1 and CDR2 from the germline V gene are LNHDA and SQIVND (reference sequence). Trimming at V came to 5 bases and at J to 3 bases, leaving 7 bases not matched to a gene. The CDR3 region has the DNA TGTGCCAGTAGTTCACAGACAGGGAGCTACGAGCAGTACTTC. Encoded protein: CASSSQTGSYEQYF.

The chain employs TRBV6-1 and TRBJ1-1; D is possibly TRBD1 (6 bases). The CDR3 length is 13 residues. Trimming pared 6 bases from V and 1 base from J, leaving 9 bases between. Germline V gene lookup returns CDR1 MNHNS and CDR2 SASEGT. The CDR3 DNA reads as TGTGCCAGCAGAGAACAGGGGAACACTGAAGCTTTCTTT. Translating gives CASREQGNTEAFF.

The V gene is TRBV29-1, the J gene TRBJ1-1; D remains unclear. The V gene lost 1 base and the J gene lost 1 base, with 10 bases spanning the gap. Germline CDR1 and CDR2: SQVTM and ANQGSEA. The CDR3 extends over 14 amino acids. In nucleotides, the CDR3 is TGCAGCGTTGAAGTAGAGGGCTCGAACACTGAAGCTTTCTTT. Amino acid sequence: CSVEVEGSNTEAFF.

The chain uses TRBV11-3 and TRBJ2-1; unclear D gene. The CDR3 covers 13 residues. Trimming removed 0 bases from V and 7 bases from J, with 7 bases in between. Per germline, CDR1 SGHNT and CDR2 YENEEA. As DNA, the CDR3 is TGTGCCAGCAGCTTAGATCAAAGGAATGAGCAGTTCTTC. Translated, it gives CASSLDQRNEQFF.

The V and J genes are TRBV19 and TRBJ1-5, with a tentative D call TRBD1 (6 bases). V shed 4 bases and J shed 3 bases, with 10 bases lying between them. Germline CDR1 reads LNHDA; CDR2 reads SQIVND (reference sequence). This CDR3 region has 14 residues. CDR3: CASSKAGDNQPQHF. The CDR3 nucleotides are TGTGCCAGTAGTAAGGCAGGGGACAATCAGCCCCAGCATTTT. The full variable domain, with the rest looked up from reference TRBV19 and TRBJ1-5, is DGGITQSPKYLFRKEGQNVTLSCEQNLNHDAMYWYRQDPGQGLRLIYYSQIVNDFQKGDIAEGYSVSREKKESFPLTVTSAQKNPTAFYLCASSKAGDNQPQHFGDGTRLSIL.

To note about this clone: This sample includes further DNA sequences coding for the same CDR3. The chain couples TRBV15 to TRBJ2-7, with D perhaps TRBD2 (5 bases). Germline V gene data show CDR1 as LNHNV and CDR2 as YYDKDF (reference sequence). V was trimmed by 3 bases and J by 3 bases, leaving 9 bases between them. The CDR3 has 13 amino acids. CDR3 sequence (DNA): TGTGCCACCAGCAGGGAGGTACACTACGAGCAGTACTTC. The encoded protein is CATSREVHYEQYF.

This chain links TRBV15 with TRBJ2-7, with TRBD2 matching 9 bases. The CDR3 has 16 amino acids. J gave up 2 bases and V 0 bases, and 5 bases lay outside the gene matches. Germline V gives CDR1 LNHNV, CDR2 YYDKDF (reference sequence). The CDR3, as DNA: TGTGCCACCAGCAGAGATTCGACTAGCGGACCCTACGAGCAGTACTTC. Protein: CATSRDSTSGPYEQYF.

This clone was seen only a few times. The chain has TRBV5-5 and TRBJ1-2; no firm D call. This CDR3 is built from 12 residues. Trimming cost V 2 bases and J 8 bases, with 10 bases left between them. Per germline, CDR1 SGHKS and CDR2 YYEKEE (reference sequence). The CDR3 here is CASSLKGDGYTF. CDR3 in DNA: TGTGCCAGCAGCTTAAAGGGAGACGGCTACACCTTC. Variable domain in full (rest from reference TRBV5-5 and TRBJ1-2): DAGVTQSPTHLIKTRGQQVTLRCSPISGHKSVSWYQQVLGQGPQFIFQYYEKEERGRGNFPDRFSARQFPNYSSELNVNALLLGDSALYLCASSLKGDGYTFGSGTRLTVV.

This chain links TRBV5-1 with TRBJ2-1, with a tentative D call TRBD2 (6 bases). Germline CDR1 and CDR2: SGHRS and YFSETQ. With 3 bases removed from V and 0 bases from J, the gap between germline ends came to 13 bases. This CDR3 region has 16 residues. The CDR3 here is CASSSSGTASYNEQFF. For the CDR3, the DNA is TGCGCCAGCAGCTCCTCCGGGACTGCCTCCTACAATGAGCAGTTCTTC.

The CDR3 nucleotides are TGTGCCAGCAGTTACTCCGGCAGTTCTAACTATGGCTACACCTTC. Amino acids: CASSYSGSSNYGYTF. This chain joins TRBV6-6 and TRBJ1-2; D call uncertain. Trimming pared 0 bases from V and 0 bases from J, leaving 8 bases between. This CDR3 comprises 15 residues. Germline lookup yields CDR1 MNHNY and CDR2 SVGAGI (reference sequence).

The chain employs TRBV28 and TRBJ2-3; no clear D. In germline, CDR1 is MDHEN, CDR2 SYDVKM. This CDR3 has 15 amino acids. Between the trimmed V and J ends, which lost 6 bases and 2 bases, there was a span of 15 bases. DNA for the CDR3: TGTGCCAGCAGCCAATTATCGGACCCCACAGATACGCAGTATTTT. It encodes CASSQLSDPTDTQYF.

The gene calls are TRBV19 and TRBJ1-2, with D perhaps matching TRBD1 (6 bases). Trimming cost V 5 bases and J 4 bases, with 14 bases left between them. The CDR3 is 14 amino acids. The germline V gene encodes CDR1 LNHDA and CDR2 SQIVND (reference sequence). Here the CDR3 reads CASSRQELSYGYTF. In nucleotides, the CDR3 is TGTGCCAGTAGTCGACAGGAGTTAAGCTATGGCTACACCTTC.

The rearrangement uses TRBV7-3 and TRBJ2-3, with D possibly being TRBD1 (7 bases). The CDR3 contains 15 residues. CDR1 and CDR2 (germline): SGHTA, FQGTGA. V was cut by 5 bases and J by 0 bases, with 12 bases left in between. CDR3 DNA sequence: TGTGCCAGCAGCCAACAGGGGACTAGCACAGATACGCAGTATTTT. Protein: CASSQQGTSTDTQYF.

V is TRBV7-2 and J is TRBJ2-7, with D perhaps matching TRBD1 (6 bases). Deletions cut 3 bases from V and 2 bases from J, with 20 bases between. There are 17 residues in the CDR3. Germline V gene lookup returns CDR1 SGHTA and CDR2 FQGNSA. DNA of the CDR3: TGTGCCAGCAGCTTCCCCCAAGGTGAAGGGGGTACCTACGAGCAGTACTTC. Protein sequence: CASSFPQGEGGTYEQYF.